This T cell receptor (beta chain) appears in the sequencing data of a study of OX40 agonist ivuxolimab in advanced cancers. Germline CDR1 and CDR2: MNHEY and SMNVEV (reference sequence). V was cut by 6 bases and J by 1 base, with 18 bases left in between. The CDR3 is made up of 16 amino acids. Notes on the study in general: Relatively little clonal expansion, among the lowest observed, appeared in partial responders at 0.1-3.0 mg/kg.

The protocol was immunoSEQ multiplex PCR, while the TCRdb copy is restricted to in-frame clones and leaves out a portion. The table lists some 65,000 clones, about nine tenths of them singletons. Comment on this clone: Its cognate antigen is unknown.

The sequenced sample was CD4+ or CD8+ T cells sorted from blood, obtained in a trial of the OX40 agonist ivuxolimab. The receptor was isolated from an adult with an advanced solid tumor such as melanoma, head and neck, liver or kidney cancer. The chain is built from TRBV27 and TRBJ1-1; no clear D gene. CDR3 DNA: TGTGCCAGCAGCCTTTTCGGCGGGGTGACGAACACTGAAGCTTTCTTT. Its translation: CASSLFGGVTNTEAFF.